This T cell receptor beta chain was sequenced for a study of T-cell memory formation after mild COVID-19. CDR1 is ENHRY, CDR2 SYGVKD, per germline. Trimming removed 0 bases from V and 7 bases from J, with 10 bases in between. There are 14 residues in the CDR3. TCRdb itself ran the 5' RACE reads through MiXCR, one entry per CDR3 protein. Of a few hundred thousand distinct CDR3 sequences in the sample, 16% are singletons; the top ten hold roughly 21%. Sequencing input: PBMCs or a T cell subset sorted from them (not recorded which). The chain combines TRBV10-3 with TRBJ1-5; D gene unclear. The clonotype originates from a man between 18 and 35 years old who had mild COVID-19 (a few samples of this study predate the infection). Cell type and time point are not known. Here the CDR3 DNA reads TGTGCCATCAGTGAGTCAAGCGGCCAACAGCCCCAGCATTTT. Its translation is CAISESSGQQPQHF.